Below are 11 T cell receptor beta chains sequenced from a single sample in a study of shared clonotypes between healthy human individuals. Only in-frame clones appear in the TCRdb table, and some are missing; sequencing was by immunoSEQ multiplex PCR. The data show millions of clones, around 96% seen once. CD45RO-negative CD8 cells positively selected for CCR7 made up the naive population, which excluded terminally differentiated effector memory CD45RA+ cells. The sample consisted of naive CD8+ T cells sorted from blood. The receptors shown here come from a man aged 18 to 30 in good health.

This clone was counted once. The chain carries TRBV11-3 and TRBJ2-1, with D perhaps matching TRBD2 (5 bases). Germline V gene data show CDR1 as SGHNT and CDR2 as YENEEA. This CDR3 spans 16 amino acids. Trimming stripped 0 bases from V and 4 bases from J, with 13 bases between. The CDR3 coding sequence is TGTGCCAGCAGCTTAGATCCGGGATTACTTTACAATGAGCAGTTCTTC. The encoded protein is CASSLDPGLLYNEQFF.

This chain uses TRBV28 with TRBJ1-5; D unresolved. This CDR3 has 15 residues. Trimming cost V 7 bases and J 5 bases, with 18 bases left between them. From germline, CDR1 is MDHEN and CDR2 SYDVKM. CDR3 sequence reads: CASKPVGSGDQPQHF. The DNA of the CDR3 is TGTGCCAGCAAACCGGTGGGAAGTGGAGATCAGCCCCAGCATTTT.

The chain employs TRBV10-3 and TRBJ2-7, with 7 bases matching TRBD1. From germline, CDR1 is ENHRY and CDR2 SYGVKD. With 4 bases clipped from V and 2 bases from J, the junction kept 5 bases outside the gene matches. The CDR3 extends over 14 amino acids. The CDR3 spells CAISGRTGTYEQYF. In DNA form, the CDR3 reads TGTGCCATCAGTGGCCGGACAGGTACCTACGAGCAGTACTTC.

This chain uses TRBV18 with TRBJ2-1; D is perhaps TRBD2 (6 bases). This CDR3 is 16 amino acids long. V lost 7 bases and J lost 0, with 16 bases in between. Germline V gene lookup returns CDR1 KGHSH and CDR2 LQKENI. This CDR3 reads CASYWDFQPSYNEQFF. The CDR3 DNA reads as TGTGCCAGCTACTGGGACTTTCAACCCTCCTACAATGAGCAGTTCTTC.

This chain links TRBV7-9 with TRBJ2-2; D unresolved. The germline CDR1 and CDR2 sequences are SEHNR and FQNEAQ (reference sequence). CDR3 length: 16 amino acids. V was pared by 0 bases and J by 4 bases, with 12 bases between. CDR3 in amino acids: CASSLAQRERTGELFF. In DNA, the CDR3 is TGTGCCAGCAGCTTAGCACAGCGAGAGCGCACCGGGGAGCTGTTTTTT.

The chain carries TRBV5-1 and TRBJ2-7; no clear D. Germline assignment: CDR1 SGHRS and CDR2 YFSETQ. V dropped 0 bases and J dropped 3 bases, with 4 bases sitting between them. The CDR3 runs 12 residues. Here the CDR3 reads CASSLEDYEQYF. CDR3 in DNA: TGCGCCAGCAGCTTGGAGGACTACGAGCAGTACTTC.

This clone was counted a single time. V is TRBV5-8 and J is TRBJ2-7, with D possibly matching TRBD2 (7 bases). The CDR3 runs 15 residues. Trimming removed 0 bases at V and 2 bases at J, with 12 bases between. Looked up from germline, CDR1 is SGHTS and CDR2 is YDEGEE. The CDR3 DNA reads as TGTGCCAGCAGCTTGGCGGGGGGCGAAACCTACGAGCAGTACTTC. Its translation is CASSLAGGETYEQYF.

The chain has TRBV6-5 and TRBJ2-7; D remains unclear. In germline, CDR1 is MNHEY, CDR2 SVGAGI. The CDR3 contains 14 residues. V lost 2 bases, J lost 2 bases, and 10 bases lay in between. The CDR3 coding sequence is TGTGCCAGCAGTTACGGTTGGGGTACCTACGAGCAGTACTTC. Its translation: CASSYGWGTYEQYF.

The rearrangement uses TRBV13 and TRBJ2-7, with TRBD1 matching 8 bases. The J segment lost 2 bases and the V segment lost 3 bases, leaving 12 bases of the junction unmatched. The germline CDR1 and CDR2 sequences are PRHDT and FYEKMQ (reference sequence). The CDR3 runs 17 residues. CDR3 bases: TGTGCCAGCAGCTTCGGGCGGGGACAGGCTTCGACCTACGAGCAGTACTTC. Protein: CASSFGRGQASTYEQYF.

V usage is TRBV10-3 and J usage is TRBJ2-7; D is possibly TRBD2 (5 bases). Deletions cut 5 bases from V and 5 bases from J, with 13 bases between. From germline, CDR1 is ENHRY and CDR2 SYGVKD. The length of the CDR3 is 13 residues. CDR3 in DNA: TGTGCCATCAGTCGGAGGCGCGCCGACGAGCAGTACTTC. The encoded protein is CAISRRRADEQYF.

A single count supports this clone. The chain is built from TRBV4-1 and TRBJ2-7; 10 nucleotides agree with TRBD1. Losses at the gene ends were 4 bases for V and 3 bases for J; bases not matched to a gene: 6. This CDR3 has 15 amino acids. Germline V gene sequence: CDR1 MGHRA, CDR2 YSYEKL. CDR3 in amino acids: CASSLGTGVVYEQYF. The CDR3 region has the DNA TGCGCCAGCAGCCTAGGGACAGGGGTTGTCTACGAGCAGTACTTC.